These 14 T cell receptor beta chains were all obtained from the same sample, sequenced in a study of cytomegalovirus exposure and HLA in healthy donors. Libraries were prepared by immunoSEQ multiplex PCR; TCRdb keeps only in-frame clonotypes and omits some of them. The sample includes roughly 100,000 clones, about 94% of them seen just once. Sequencing used PBMCs. Receptor source: a woman aged 18-29 years in good health and CMV-seronegative.

CDR3 DNA: TGTGCTAGTGGTTTGAGAGTGGCGGGCCCCGCCACAGATACGCAGTATTTT. It codes for CASGLRVAGPATDTQYF. The V gene is TRBV12-5, the J gene TRBJ2-3; possible D gene TRBD2, 5 bases. The V end was cut by 2 bases, the J end by 2 bases, with 17 bases between. The CDR3 is made up of 17 amino acids. CDR1 LGHNT and CDR2 FRNRAP come from the germline V gene.

V is TRBV4-1 and J is TRBJ2-7; 7 bases align to TRBD2. V shed 2 bases, J shed 0 bases, and the junction held 10 bases outside the gene matches. This CDR3 has 17 residues. Germline V gene sequence: CDR1 MGHRA, CDR2 YSYEKL. This CDR3 reads CASSQPNPGLPSYEQYF. The CDR3, as DNA: TGCGCCAGCAGCCAACCGAACCCGGGACTACCCTCCTACGAGCAGTACTTC.

The rearrangement uses TRBV5-6 and TRBJ1-6, with D possibly being TRBD1 (5 bases). The CDR3 is 16 residues long. Trimming removed 0 bases from V and 3 bases from J, with 10 bases in between. Germline CDR1 reads SGHDT; CDR2 reads YYEEEE. The CDR3 loop is CASSLVDNFYNSPLHF. For the CDR3, the DNA is TGTGCCAGCAGCTTGGTGGACAACTTCTATAATTCACCCCTCCACTTT.

V is TRBV27 and J is TRBJ1-2, with a possible D match to TRBD1 (6 bases). Trimming removed 0 bases from V and 11 bases from J, with 19 bases in between. The CDR3 is 15 residues long. Germline V gene data show CDR1 as MNHEY and CDR2 as SMNVEV (reference sequence). CDR3 nucleotide sequence: TGTGCCAGCAGTTTATCGGCGGGGGGCAATCGCAAGTACACCTTC. Translation gives CASSLSAGGNRKYTF.

The chain links TRBV2 to TRBJ1-5; D call uncertain. Germline V CDR1 and CDR2: SNHLY, FYNNEI. With 4 bases removed from V and 5 bases from J, the gap between germline ends came to 9 bases. CDR3 length: 13 amino acids. The CDR3, as DNA: TGTGCCAGCAGTGTAGAGGGATATCAGCCCCAGCATTTT. It yields the protein CASSVEGYQPQHF.

The chain is built from TRBV4-3 and TRBJ2-6; D is possibly TRBD1 (5 bases). Germline V gives CDR1 LGHNA, CDR2 YSLEER. This CDR3 region has 15 residues. The ends were cut back, 6 bases at V and 6 bases at J, with 15 bases in the middle. CDR3 in amino acids: CASRAGRNLANVLTF. Here the CDR3 DNA reads TGCGCCAGCAGGGCAGGGCGAAATTTGGCCAACGTCCTGACTTTC.

The V and J genes are TRBV14 and TRBJ2-2; TRBD1 agrees at 9 bases. The J segment lost 5 bases and the V segment lost 6 bases, leaving 10 bases of the junction unmatched. The CDR3 sequence is 16 residues long. From germline, CDR1 is SGHDN and CDR2 FVKESK. The CDR3 sequence is CASRPRGTGHTGELFF. Here the CDR3 DNA reads TGTGCCAGCAGGCCACGAGGGACAGGGCATACCGGGGAGCTGTTTTTT. Combining the CDR3 with reference TRBV14 and TRBJ2-2 gives the whole variable domain EAGVTQFPSHSVIEKGQTVTLRCDPISGHDNLYWYRRVMGKEIKFLLHFVKESKQDESGMPNNRFLAERTGGTYSTLKVQPAELEDSGVYFCASRPRGTGHTGELFFGEGSRLTVL.

V is TRBV4-2 and J is TRBJ2-5, with 7 bases identical to TRBD1. CDR1 is LGHNA and CDR2 is YNFKEQ in the germline V gene. The V and J ends lost 3 bases and 5 bases, in that order; junction bases with no gene match: 9. CDR3 length equals 15 residues. The CDR3 loop is CASSHHRGMDETQYF. The CDR3 DNA sequence: TGTGCCAGCAGCCACCACAGGGGTATGGATGAGACCCAGTACTTC.

V and J are TRBV7-2 and TRBJ2-7, with a weak D call TRBD2 (6 bases). Germline loops: CDR1 SGHTA, CDR2 FQGNSA. The CDR3 runs 11 residues. Between the trimmed V and J ends, which lost 3 bases and 7 bases, there was a span of 7 bases. This CDR3 reads CASSFGGEQYF. The CDR3, as DNA: TGTGCCAGCAGCTTTGGGGGGGAGCAGTACTTC.

V is TRBV6-6 and J is TRBJ2-1; a possible D gene is TRBD1 (7 bases). The CDR3 length is 12 residues. The germline CDR1 and CDR2 sequences are MNHNY and SVGAGI (reference sequence). V was clipped by 9 bases and J by 7 bases, with 13 bases between them. Here the CDR3 DNA reads TGTGCCAGTTCCAGGGGGGTTAATGAGCAGTTCTTC. It encodes CASSRGVNEQFF.

The chain combines TRBV6-4 with TRBJ2-1; D is perhaps TRBD2 (7 bases). Per the germline V gene, CDR1 is MRHNA and CDR2 is SNTAGT. V lost 1 base and J 2 bases, leaving 12 bases between the germline ends. The CDR3 is 16 residues long. The CDR3 protein is CASSDFGGGAYNEQFF. The CDR3 nucleotides are TGTGCCAGCAGTGACTTCGGCGGGGGCGCCTACAATGAGCAGTTCTTC.

The rearrangement uses TRBV5-6 and TRBJ2-7, with D tentatively TRBD2 (5 bases). The CDR3 is 14 amino acids. Germline V CDR1 and CDR2: SGHDT, YYEEEE. Trimming stripped 0 bases from V and 3 bases from J, with 10 bases between. In DNA, the CDR3 is TGTGCCAGCAGCTTGGTAGGAGAGGGCTACGAGCAGTACTTC. Its protein is CASSLVGEGYEQYF.

V and J are TRBV4-3 and TRBJ1-2, with 8 positions matching TRBD1. V dropped 0 bases and J dropped 10; count of bases not matched to a gene: 7. CDR3 length: 14 amino acids. From germline, CDR1 is LGHNA and CDR2 YSLEER. DNA for the CDR3: TGCGCCAGCAGCCAAGAAAAGACAGGGGAAGACTACACCTTC. Translating gives CASSQEKTGEDYTF.

The V and J genes are TRBV5-1 and TRBJ1-2; TRBD1 might be the D (5 bases). The CDR3 spans 14 residues. V dropped 6 bases and J dropped 2 bases, with 14 bases sitting between them. Germline V gene sequence: CDR1 SGHRS, CDR2 YFSETQ. The CDR3 DNA reads TGCGCCAGCACCCTAATCCAGGGCAACTATGGCTACACCTTC. Its protein product is CASTLIQGNYGYTF.